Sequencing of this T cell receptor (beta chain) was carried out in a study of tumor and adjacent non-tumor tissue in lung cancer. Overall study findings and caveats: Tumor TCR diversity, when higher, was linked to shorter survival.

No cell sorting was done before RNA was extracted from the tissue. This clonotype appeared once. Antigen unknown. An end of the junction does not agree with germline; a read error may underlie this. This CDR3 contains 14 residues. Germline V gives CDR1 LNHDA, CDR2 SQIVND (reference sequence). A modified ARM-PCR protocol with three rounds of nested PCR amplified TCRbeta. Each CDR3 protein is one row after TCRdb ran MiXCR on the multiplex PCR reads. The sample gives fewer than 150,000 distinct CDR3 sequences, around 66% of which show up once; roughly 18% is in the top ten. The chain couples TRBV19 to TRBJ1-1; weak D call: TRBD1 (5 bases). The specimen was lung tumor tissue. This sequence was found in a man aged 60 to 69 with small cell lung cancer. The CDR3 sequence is CASSMVNWGTEAFF. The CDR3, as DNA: TGTGCCAGTAGTATGGTGAACTGGGGCACTGAAGCCTTCTTT.